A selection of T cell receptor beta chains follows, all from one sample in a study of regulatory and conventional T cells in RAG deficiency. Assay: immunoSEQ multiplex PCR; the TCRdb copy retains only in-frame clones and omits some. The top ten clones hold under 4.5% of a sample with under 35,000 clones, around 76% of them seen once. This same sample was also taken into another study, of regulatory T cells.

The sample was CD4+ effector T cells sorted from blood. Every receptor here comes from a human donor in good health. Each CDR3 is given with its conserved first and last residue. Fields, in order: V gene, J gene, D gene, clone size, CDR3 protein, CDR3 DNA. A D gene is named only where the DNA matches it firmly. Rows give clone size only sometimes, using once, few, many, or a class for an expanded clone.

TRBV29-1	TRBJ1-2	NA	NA	CSVAREGPYGYTF	TGCAGCGTTGCCCGAGAAGGACCCTATGGCTACACCTTC
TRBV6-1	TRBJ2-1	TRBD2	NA	CASRLAGGPYEQFF	TGTGCCAGCAGACTAGCGGGGGGGCCCTATGAGCAGTTCTTC
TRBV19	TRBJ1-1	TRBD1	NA	CASSTGTGGLHTEAFF	TGTGCCAGTAGTACCGGGACAGGGGGATTACATACTGAAGCTTTCTTT
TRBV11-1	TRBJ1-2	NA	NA	CASSLDGKINYGYTF	TGTGCCAGCAGCCTAGACGGGAAGATTAACTATGGCTACACCTTC
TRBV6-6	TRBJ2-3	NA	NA	CASSYSRSTDTQYF	TGTGCCAGCAGTTACTCGCGGAGCACAGATACGCAGTATTTT
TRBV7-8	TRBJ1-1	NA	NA	CASSLVPRIGRRTEAFF	TGTGCCAGCAGCTTAGTCCCCAGGATAGGGAGGAGGACTGAAGCTTTCTTT
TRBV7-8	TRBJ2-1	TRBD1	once	CASIRMGQGGEQFF	TGTGCCAGCATCCGTATGGGACAGGGGGGGGAGCAGTTCTTC
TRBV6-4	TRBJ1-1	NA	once	CASSEKGDLNTEAFF	TGTGCCAGCAGTGAAAAAGGGGATCTGAACACTGAAGCTTTCTTT
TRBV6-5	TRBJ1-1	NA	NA	CASSWGWGTAEAFF	TGTGCCAGCAGTTGGGGTTGGGGGACGGCTGAAGCTTTCTTT
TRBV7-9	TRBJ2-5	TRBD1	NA	CASSATGGWKTQYF	TGTGCCAGCAGCGCGACAGGGGGCTGGAAGACCCAGTACTTC
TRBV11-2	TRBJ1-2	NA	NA	CASSSLQGVYGYTF	TGTGCCAGCAGCTCCTTGCAGGGCGTCTATGGCTACACCTTC
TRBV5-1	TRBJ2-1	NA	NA	CASSLRGPSGEQFF	TGCGCCAGCAGCTTGCGGGGACCGTCAGGTGAGCAGTTCTTC
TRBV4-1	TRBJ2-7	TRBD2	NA	CASSQVDPRGYEQYF	TGCGCCAGCAGCCAAGTTGATCCGCGGGGGTACGAGCAGTACTTC
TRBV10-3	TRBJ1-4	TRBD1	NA	CAISELQGVETNEKLFF	TGTGCCATCAGTGAGTTACAGGGGGTGGAAACTAATGAAAAACTGTTTTTT
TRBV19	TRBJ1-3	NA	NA	CASRSQGWSGNTIYF	TGTGCCAGTAGGAGCCAAGGTTGGTCTGGAAACACCATATATTTT
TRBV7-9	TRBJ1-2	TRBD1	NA	CASSFLPLGQHYGYTF	TGTGCCAGCAGCTTCCTACCCTTGGGACAGCACTATGGCTACACCTTC
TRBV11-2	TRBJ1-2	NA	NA	CASSLVLNANYGYTF	TGTGCCAGCAGCTTGGTGTTGAACGCTAACTATGGCTACACCTTC
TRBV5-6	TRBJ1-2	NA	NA	CASTTTGPNYGYTF	TGTGCCAGCACCACAACAGGGCCAAACTATGGCTACACCTTC
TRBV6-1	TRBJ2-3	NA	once	CASSENTDTQYF	TGTGCCAGCAGTGAGAACACAGATACGCAGTATTTT
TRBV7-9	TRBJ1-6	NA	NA	CASSLAVFEGENSPLHF	TGTGCCAGCAGCTTAGCCGTCTTTGAGGGAGAGAATTCACCCCTCCACTTT
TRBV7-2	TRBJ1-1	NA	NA	CASSLDPGTEAFF	TGTGCCAGCAGCTTAGACCCGGGTACTGAAGCTTTCTTT
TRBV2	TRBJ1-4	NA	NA	CASSPHLPNRDFREKLFF	TGTGCCAGCAGTCCACACCTACCCAACAGGGATTTTCGGGAAAAACTGTTTTTT
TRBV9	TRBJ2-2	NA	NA	CASSAEVEGELFF	TGTGCCAGCAGCGCCGAAGTGGAGGGGGAGCTGTTTTTT
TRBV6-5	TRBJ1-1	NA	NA	CASSYAGFATEAFF	TGTGCCAGCAGTTACGCAGGGTTCGCCACTGAAGCTTTCTTT
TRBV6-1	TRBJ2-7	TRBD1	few	CASSEFGTGGKYF	TGTGCCAGCAGCGAATTTGGGACAGGGGGCAAGTACTTC
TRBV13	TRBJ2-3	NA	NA	CASSYDPTRTDTQYF	TGTGCCAGCAGTTACGACCCGACACGCACAGATACGCAGTATTTT
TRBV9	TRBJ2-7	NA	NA	CASSRVSYEQYF	TGTGCCAGCAGCCGGGTCTCCTACGAGCAGTACTTC
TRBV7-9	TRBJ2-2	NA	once	CASSSSGNTGELFF	TGTGCCAGCAGCTCGAGCGGGAACACCGGGGAGCTGTTTTTT
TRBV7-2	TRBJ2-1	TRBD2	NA	CASSFTSGGGLNEQFF	TGTGCCAGCAGCTTTACTAGCGGGGGGGGCCTTAATGAGCAGTTCTTC
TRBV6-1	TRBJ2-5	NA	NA	CASSVRAIQYF	TGTGCCAGCAGTGTAAGGGCAATCCAATACTTC
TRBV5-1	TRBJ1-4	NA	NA	CASSLRPGPNEKLFF	TGCGCCAGCAGCCTGAGACCAGGACCTAATGAAAAACTGTTTTTT
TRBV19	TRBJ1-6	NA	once	CATQSLRQGLYSPLHF	TGTGCCACCCAGTCCCTTCGCCAGGGCTTGTATTCACCCCTCCACTTT
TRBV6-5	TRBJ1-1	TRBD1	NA	CASSYGTGDTAFF	TGTGCCAGCAGTTACGGGACAGGGGACACGGCTTTCTTT
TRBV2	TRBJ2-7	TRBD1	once	CASSPRDRVSYEQYF	TGTGCCAGCAGTCCACGGGACAGGGTCTCCTACGAGCAGTACTTC
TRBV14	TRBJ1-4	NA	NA	CASSLTSGPQKLFF	TGTGCCAGCAGCCTCACGTCGGGGCCCCAAAAACTGTTTTTT
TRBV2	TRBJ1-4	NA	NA	CASKGRRIATNEKLFF	TGTGCCAGCAAAGGTCGGCGGATTGCAACTAATGAAAAACTGTTTTTT
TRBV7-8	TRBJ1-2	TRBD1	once	CASSLRAGGDYGYTF	TGTGCCAGCAGCTTAAGGGCAGGGGGCGACTATGGCTACACCTTC
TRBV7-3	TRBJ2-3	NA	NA	CASSSPHGDTQYF	TGTGCCAGCAGCTCCCCACACGGGGATACGCAGTATTTT
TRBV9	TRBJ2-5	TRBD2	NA	CASSPRGDLPETQYF	TGTGCCAGCAGCCCGCGGGGGGACCTCCCAGAGACCCAGTACTTC
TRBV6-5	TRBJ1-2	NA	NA	CASSQAPSNYGYTF	TGTGCCAGCTCTCAAGCGCCCTCTAACTATGGCTACACCTTC
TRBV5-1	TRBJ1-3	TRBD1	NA	CASSLEGQSSGNTIYF	TGCGCCAGCAGCTTGGAGGGACAGTCCTCTGGAAACACCATATATTTT
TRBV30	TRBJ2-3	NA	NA	CAWSVLGRDTQYF	TGTGCCTGGAGTGTACTCGGGCGAGATACGCAGTATTTT
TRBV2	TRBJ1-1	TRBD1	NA	CASRQGTTEAFF	TGTGCCAGCAGACAGGGGACCACTGAAGCTTTCTTT
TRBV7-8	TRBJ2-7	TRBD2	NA	CASSLRLAGDQSWYEQYF	TGTGCCAGCAGCTTGAGACTAGCGGGGGACCAATCCTGGTACGAGCAGTACTTC
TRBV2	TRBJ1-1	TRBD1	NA	CASSGTGSMNTEAFF	TGTGCCAGCAGCGGGACAGGGTCTATGAACACTGAAGCTTTCTTT
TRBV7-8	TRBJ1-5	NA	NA	CASSLAAGRVQPQHF	TGTGCCAGCAGCTTAGCGGCAGGGCGTGTTCAGCCCCAGCATTTT
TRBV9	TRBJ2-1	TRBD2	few	CASSADYGLAVEQFF	TGTGCCAGCAGCGCCGACTACGGACTAGCCGTAGAGCAGTTCTTC